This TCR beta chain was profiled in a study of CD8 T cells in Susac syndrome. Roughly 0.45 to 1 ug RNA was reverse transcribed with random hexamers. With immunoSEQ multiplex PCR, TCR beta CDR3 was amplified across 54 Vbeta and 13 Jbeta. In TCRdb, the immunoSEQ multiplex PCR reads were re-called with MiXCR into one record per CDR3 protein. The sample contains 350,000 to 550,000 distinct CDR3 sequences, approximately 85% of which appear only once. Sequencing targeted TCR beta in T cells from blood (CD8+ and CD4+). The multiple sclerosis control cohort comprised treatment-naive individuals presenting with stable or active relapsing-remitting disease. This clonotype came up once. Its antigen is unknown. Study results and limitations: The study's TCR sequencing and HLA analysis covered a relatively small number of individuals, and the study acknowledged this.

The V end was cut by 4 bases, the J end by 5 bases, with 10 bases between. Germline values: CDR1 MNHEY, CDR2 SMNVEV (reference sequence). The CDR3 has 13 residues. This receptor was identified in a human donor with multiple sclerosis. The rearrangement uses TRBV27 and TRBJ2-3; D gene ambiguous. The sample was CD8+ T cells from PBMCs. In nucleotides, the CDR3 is TGTGCCAGCAGTTCCACTTCTAGAGATACGCAGTATTTT. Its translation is CASSSTSRDTQYF.